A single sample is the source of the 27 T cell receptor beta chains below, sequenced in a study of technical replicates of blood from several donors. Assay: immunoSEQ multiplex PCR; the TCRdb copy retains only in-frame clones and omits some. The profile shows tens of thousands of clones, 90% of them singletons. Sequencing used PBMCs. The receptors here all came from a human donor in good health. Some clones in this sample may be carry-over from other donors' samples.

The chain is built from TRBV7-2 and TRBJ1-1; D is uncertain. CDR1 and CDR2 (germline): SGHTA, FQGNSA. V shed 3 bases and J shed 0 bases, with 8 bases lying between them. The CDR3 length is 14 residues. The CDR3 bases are TGTGCCAGCAGCTTTAACAGCATGAACACTGAAGCTTTCTTT. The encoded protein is CASSFNSMNTEAFF.

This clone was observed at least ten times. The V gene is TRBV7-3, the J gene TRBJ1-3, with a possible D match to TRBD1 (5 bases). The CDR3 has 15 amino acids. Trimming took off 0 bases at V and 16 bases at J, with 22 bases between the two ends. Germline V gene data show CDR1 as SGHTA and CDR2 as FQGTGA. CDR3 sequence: CASSLTGGQGTPLYF. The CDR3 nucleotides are TGTGCCAGCAGCTTAACTGGCGGTCAGGGCACACCTCTCTATTTT. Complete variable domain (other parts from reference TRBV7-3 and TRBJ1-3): GAGVSQTPSNKVTEKGKYVELRCDPISGHTALYWYRQSLGQGPEFLIYFQGTGAADDSGLPNDRFFAVRPEGSVSTLKIQRTERGDSAVYLCASSLTGGQGTPLYFGEGSWLTVV.

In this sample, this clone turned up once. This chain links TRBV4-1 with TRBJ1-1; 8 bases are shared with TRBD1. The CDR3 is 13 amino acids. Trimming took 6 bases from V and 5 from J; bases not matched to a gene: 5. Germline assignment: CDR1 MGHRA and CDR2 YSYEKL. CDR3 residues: CASRGTGWTEAFF. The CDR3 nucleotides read TGCGCCAGCAGGGGGACAGGTTGGACTGAAGCTTTCTTT.

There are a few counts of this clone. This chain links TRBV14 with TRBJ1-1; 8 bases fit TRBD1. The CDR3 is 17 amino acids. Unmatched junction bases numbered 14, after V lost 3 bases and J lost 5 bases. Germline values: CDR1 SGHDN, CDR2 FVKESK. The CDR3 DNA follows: TGTGCCAGCAGCCACCGATCGACACAGGGGGTTGGAACTGAAGCTTTCTTT. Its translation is CASSHRSTQGVGTEAFF.

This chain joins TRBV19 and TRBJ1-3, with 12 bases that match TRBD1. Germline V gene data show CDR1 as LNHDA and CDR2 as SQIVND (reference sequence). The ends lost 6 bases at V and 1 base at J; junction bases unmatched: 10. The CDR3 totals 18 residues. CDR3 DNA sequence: TGTGCCAGTAGGTCCCGGGACAGGGGGCGGTCATCTGGAAACACCATATATTTT. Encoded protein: CASRSRDRGRSSGNTIYF.

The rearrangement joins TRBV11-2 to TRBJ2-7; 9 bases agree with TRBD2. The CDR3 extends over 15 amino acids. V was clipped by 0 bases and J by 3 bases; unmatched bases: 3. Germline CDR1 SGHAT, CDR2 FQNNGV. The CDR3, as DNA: TGTGCCAGCAGCTTAGAGCGGGGGGGGAGCTACGAGCAGTACTTC. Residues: CASSLERGGSYEQYF. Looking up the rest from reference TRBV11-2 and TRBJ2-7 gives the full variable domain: EAGVAQSPRYKIIEKRQSVAFWCNPISGHATLYWYQQILGQGPKLLIQFQNNGVVDDSQLPKDRFSAERLKGVDSTLKIQPAKLEDSAVYLCASSLERGGSYEQYFGPGTRLTVT.

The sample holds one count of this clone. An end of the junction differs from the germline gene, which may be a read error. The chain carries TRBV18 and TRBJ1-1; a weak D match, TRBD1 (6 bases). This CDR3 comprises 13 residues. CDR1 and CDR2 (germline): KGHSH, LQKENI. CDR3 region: CASSQGVNTEAFF. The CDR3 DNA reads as TGTGCCAGCTCACAGGGGGTGAATACTGAAGCTTTCTTT.

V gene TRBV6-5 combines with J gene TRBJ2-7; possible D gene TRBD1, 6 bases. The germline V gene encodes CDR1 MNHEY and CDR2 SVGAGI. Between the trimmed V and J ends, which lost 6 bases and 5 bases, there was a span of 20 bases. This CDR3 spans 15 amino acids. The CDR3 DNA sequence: TGTGCCAGCAGCCCCACAGGGAATAAGGTCGACGAGCAGTACTTC. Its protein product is CASSPTGNKVDEQYF.

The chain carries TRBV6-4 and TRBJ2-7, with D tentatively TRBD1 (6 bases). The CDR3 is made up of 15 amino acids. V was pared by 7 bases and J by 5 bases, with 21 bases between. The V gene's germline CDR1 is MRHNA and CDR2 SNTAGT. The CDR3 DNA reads TGTGCCAGCATTCACGAAATTCAGGGGATCAACGAGCAGTACTTC. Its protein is CASIHEIQGINEQYF.

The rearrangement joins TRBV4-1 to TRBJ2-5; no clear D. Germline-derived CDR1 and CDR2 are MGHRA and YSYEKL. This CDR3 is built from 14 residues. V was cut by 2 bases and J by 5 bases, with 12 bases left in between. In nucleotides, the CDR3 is TGCGCCAGCAGCCAATTTATACTCGGGGAGACCCAGTACTTC. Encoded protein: CASSQFILGETQYF.

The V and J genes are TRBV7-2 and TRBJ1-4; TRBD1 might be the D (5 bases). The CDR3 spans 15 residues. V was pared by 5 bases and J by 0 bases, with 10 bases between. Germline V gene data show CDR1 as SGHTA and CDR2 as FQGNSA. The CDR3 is CASSLTGTTNEKLFF. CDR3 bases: TGTGCCAGCAGCCTTACAGGCACAACTAATGAAAAACTGTTTTTT.

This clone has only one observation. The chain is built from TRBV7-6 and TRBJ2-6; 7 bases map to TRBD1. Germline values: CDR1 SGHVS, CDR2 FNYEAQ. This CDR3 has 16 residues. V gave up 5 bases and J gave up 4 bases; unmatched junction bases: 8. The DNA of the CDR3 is TGTGCCAGCAGCCGACAGGGTTCTATGGGGGCCAACGTCCTGACTTTC. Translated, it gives CASSRQGSMGANVLTF.

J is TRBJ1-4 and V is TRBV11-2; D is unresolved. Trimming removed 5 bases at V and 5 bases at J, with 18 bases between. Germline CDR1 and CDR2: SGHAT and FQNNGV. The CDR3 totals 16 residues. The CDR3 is CASSKRVGDGNEKLFF. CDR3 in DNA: TGTGCCAGCAGCAAACGGGTCGGGGATGGCAATGAAAAACTGTTTTTT.

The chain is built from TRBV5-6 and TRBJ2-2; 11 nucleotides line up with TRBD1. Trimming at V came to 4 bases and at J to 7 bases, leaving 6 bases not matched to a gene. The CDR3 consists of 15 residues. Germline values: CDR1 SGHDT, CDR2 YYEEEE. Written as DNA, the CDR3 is TGTGCCAGCAGCCCGCGGACAGGGGGCGGCGGGGAGCTGTTTTTT. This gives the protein CASSPRTGGGGELFF.

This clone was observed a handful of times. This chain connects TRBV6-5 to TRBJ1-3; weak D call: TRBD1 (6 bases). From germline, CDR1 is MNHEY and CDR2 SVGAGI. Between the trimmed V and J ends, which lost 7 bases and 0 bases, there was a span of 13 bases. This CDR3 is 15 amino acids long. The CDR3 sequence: CASKPTGYSGNTIYF. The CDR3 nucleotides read TGTGCCAGCAAACCCACAGGGTACTCTGGAAACACCATATATTTT.

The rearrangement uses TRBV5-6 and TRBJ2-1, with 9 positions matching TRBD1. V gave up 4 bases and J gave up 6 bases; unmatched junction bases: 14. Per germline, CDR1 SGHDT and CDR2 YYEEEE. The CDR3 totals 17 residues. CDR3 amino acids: CASSIGTGNKKVNEQFF. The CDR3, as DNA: TGTGCCAGCAGCATAGGGACAGGGAATAAGAAAGTCAATGAGCAGTTCTTC.

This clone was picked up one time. CDR3 sequence: CASRDRGETQYF. In DNA form, the CDR3 reads TGTGCCAGCAGGGACCGGGGGGAGACCCAGTACTTC. The chain is built from TRBV2 and TRBJ2-5; D might be TRBD2 (6 bases). Germline lookup yields CDR1 SNHLY and CDR2 FYNNEI. V was trimmed by 6 bases and J by 5 bases, leaving 10 bases between them. This CDR3 contains 12 residues.

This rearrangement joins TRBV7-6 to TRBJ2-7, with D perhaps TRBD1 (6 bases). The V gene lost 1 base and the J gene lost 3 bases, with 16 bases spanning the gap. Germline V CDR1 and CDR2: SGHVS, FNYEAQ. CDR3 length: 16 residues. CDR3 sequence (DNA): TGTGCCAGCAGCTTAGGACAGGTCCCCTCCATCTACGAGCAGTACTTC. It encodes CASSLGQVPSIYEQYF. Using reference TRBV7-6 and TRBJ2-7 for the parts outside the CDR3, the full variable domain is GAGVSQSPRYKVTKRGQDVALRCDPISGHVSLYWYRQALGQGPEFLTYFNYEAQQDKSGLPNDRFSAERPEGSISTLTIQRTEQRDSAMYRCASSLGQVPSIYEQYFGPGTRLTVT.

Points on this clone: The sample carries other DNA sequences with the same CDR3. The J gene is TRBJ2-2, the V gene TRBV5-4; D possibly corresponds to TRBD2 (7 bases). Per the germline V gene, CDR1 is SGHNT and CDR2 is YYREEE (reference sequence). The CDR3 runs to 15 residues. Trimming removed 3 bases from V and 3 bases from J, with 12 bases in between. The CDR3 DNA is TGTGCCAGCAGCTGGGGGGGGGCTGACACCGGGGAGCTGTTTTTT. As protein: CASSWGGADTGELFF. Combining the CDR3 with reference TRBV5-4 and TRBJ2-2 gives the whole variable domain ETGVTQSPTHLIKTRGQQVTLRCSSQSGHNTVSWYQQALGQGPQFIFQYYREEENGRGNFPPRFSGLQFPNYSSELNVNALELDDSALYLCASSWGGADTGELFFGEGSRLTVL.

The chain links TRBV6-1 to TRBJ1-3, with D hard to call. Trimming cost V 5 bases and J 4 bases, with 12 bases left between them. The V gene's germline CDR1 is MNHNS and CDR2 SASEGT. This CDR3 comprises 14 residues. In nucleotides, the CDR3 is TGTGCCAGCAGTATTCGGGAGGCGGGAAACACCATATATTTT. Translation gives CASSIREAGNTIYF.

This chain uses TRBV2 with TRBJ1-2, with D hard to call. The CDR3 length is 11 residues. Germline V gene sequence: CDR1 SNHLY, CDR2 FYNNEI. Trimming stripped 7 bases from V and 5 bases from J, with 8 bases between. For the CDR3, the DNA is TGTGCCAGCAACCAGGATTATGGCTACACCTTC. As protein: CASNQDYGYTF.

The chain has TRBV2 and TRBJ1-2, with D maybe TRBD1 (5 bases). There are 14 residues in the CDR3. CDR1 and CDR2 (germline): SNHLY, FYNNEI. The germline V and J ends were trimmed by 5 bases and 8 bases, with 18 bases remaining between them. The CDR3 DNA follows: TGTGCCAGCAGTCCCCCGGGCGGGGACGGGGGCTACACCTTC. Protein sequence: CASSPPGGDGGYTF.

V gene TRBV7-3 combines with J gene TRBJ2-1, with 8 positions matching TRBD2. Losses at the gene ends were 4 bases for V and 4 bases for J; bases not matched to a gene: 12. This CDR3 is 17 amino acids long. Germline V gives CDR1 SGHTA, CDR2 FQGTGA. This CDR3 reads CASSSNGRRGVYNEQFF. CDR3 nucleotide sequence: TGTGCCAGCAGCTCTAACGGGCGGCGGGGGGTTTACAATGAGCAGTTCTTC.

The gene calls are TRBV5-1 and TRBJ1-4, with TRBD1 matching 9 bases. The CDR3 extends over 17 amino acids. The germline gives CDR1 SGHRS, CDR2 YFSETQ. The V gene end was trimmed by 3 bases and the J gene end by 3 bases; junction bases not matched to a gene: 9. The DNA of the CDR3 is TGCGCCAGCAGCTACCAAATACAGGGGGCATCTAATGAAAAACTGTTTTTT. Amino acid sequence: CASSYQIQGASNEKLFF.

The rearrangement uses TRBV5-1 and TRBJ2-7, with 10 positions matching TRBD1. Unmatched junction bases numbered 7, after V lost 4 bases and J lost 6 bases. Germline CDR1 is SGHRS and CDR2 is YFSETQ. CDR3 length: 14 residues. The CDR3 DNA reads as TGCGCCAGCAGCACGGGACAGGGGCTAGGCGAGCAGTACTTC. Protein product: CASSTGQGLGEQYF. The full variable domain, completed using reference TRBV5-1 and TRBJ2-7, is KAGVTQTPRYLIKTRGQQVTLSCSPISGHRSVSWYQQTPGQGLQFLFEYFSETQRNKGNFPGRFSGRQFSNSRSEMNVSTLELGDSALYLCASSTGQGLGEQYFGPGTRLTVT.

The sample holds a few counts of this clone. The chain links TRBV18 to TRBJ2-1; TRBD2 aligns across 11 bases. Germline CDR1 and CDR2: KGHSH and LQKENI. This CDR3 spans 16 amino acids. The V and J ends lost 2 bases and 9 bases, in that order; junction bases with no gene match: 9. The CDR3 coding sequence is TGTGCCAGCTCACCAAGTCGTAGCGGGGGGGCCAGTGAGCAGTTCTTC. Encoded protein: CASSPSRSGGASEQFF.

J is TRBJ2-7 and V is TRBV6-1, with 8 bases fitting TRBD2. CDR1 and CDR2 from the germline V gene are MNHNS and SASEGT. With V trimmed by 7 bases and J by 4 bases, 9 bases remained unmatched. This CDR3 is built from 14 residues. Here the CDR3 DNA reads TGTGCCAGCAAATTTGCGGGAGGATCATACGAGCAGTACTTC. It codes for CASKFAGGSYEQYF.